The sample holds a few counts of the clone carrying this TCR beta chain. Its antigen is undetermined. The authors built TCR beta libraries using iRepertoire HTBI primers and Arm-PCR of CDR3 regions. TCRdb ran MiXCR on the multiplex PCR reads and lists one entry per CDR3 protein. The profile shows fewer than 350,000 distinct CDR3 sequences, roughly 18% of them singletons. Time point defined: newly diagnosed GD, antithyroid drugs for less than 3 months. Making the TCR library involved RNA that had been extracted from PBMCs. With EDTA tubes as the receptacles, about 9 milliliters of peripheral blood were drawn. The data belong to a study of regulatory T cells in long-lasting Graves disease. Overall study results and limits: Sampling was limited to peripheral blood rather than thyroid tissue.

V dropped 3 bases and J dropped 2; count of bases not matched to a gene: 12. The CDR3 covers 17 residues. Germline lookup yields CDR1 MGHRA and CDR2 YSYEKL. This chain links TRBV4-1 with TRBJ2-7; 8 positions agree with TRBD1. The TCR was taken from a female donor with Graves disease. Specimen: peripheral blood mononuclear cells (PBMCs), collected at new diagnosis, from a patient treated with antithyroid drugs. As DNA, the CDR3 is TGCGCCAGCAGCCACGCACCCTCTCAGGGGGCCCCCTACGAGCAGTACTTC. Residues: CASSHAPSQGAPYEQYF.